Listed here is a single T cell receptor (beta chain). Its antigen is still unknown. Germline CDR1 is LNHDA and CDR2 is SQIVND (reference sequence). This CDR3 is built from 13 residues. These donors counted as nominally healthy when sampled, but unrecorded immune exposures were likely. The PCR was carried out with 60 Vbeta primers and 13 Jbeta primers. Some clones are missing from TCRdb's copy, which holds only in-frame ones; the method was immunoSEQ multiplex PCR. The sample lists fewer than 200,000 clones, 60% to 80% seen once, with almost 6.5% in the top ten. The data were obtained in a study of cytomegalovirus exposure and HLA in healthy donors. The study's findings and limits: The authors later found TCR association rates varying by HLA locus, with DRB1 most and HLA-C fewest.

The sample consisted of PBMCs. The V call is TRBV19, the J call TRBJ2-5, with D tentatively TRBD2 (6 bases). The DNA end is more similar to TRBJ2-7, so the J call may be wrong. This receptor was obtained from a man between 35 and 55 years old in good health and CMV-seropositive. The CDR3 DNA reads TGTGCCAGTAAGGGTGCGGGGACCCACGAGCAGTACTTC. It codes for CASKGAGTHEQYF.